Shown below are 31 T cell receptor beta chains from a single sample sequenced in a study of T cell repertoires in cytomegalovirus infection. MiXCR, run by TCRdb on the reads, gives a single entry per CDR3 protein. The sample carries under 350,000 distinct CDR3 sequences, around 20% recorded once. These receptors have no identified antigens. Sample: cultured PBMCs, taken from culture after CMV antigen stimulation. The receptor set was obtained from a human donor in good health (CMV status not recorded). Some clones in this sample may be carry-over from other donors' samples.

This clonotype was seen repeatedly, ten times or more. DNA of the CDR3: TGCGCCAGCAGCCAGGCCCCCCGACTAGGGGAAACTAATGAAAAACTGTTTTTT. This sequence encodes CASSQAPRLGETNEKLFF. The chain recombines TRBV4-1 with TRBJ1-4; weak D call: TRBD1 (5 bases). The CDR3 loop spans 18 amino acids. Germline V gene lookup returns CDR1 MGHRA and CDR2 YSYEKL. Trimming pared 3 bases from V and 1 base from J, leaving 18 bases between.

V gene TRBV20-1 combines with J gene TRBJ2-5; TRBD1 matches 8 bases. The CDR3 sequence is 12 residues long. V lost 7 bases and J lost 1; bases outside the gene matches: 2. Germline CDR1 reads DFQATT; CDR2 reads SNEGSKA (reference sequence). The DNA of the CDR3 is TGCAGTGTTGGACAGGGCCAAGAGACCCAGTACTTC. Amino acids: CSVGQGQETQYF.

This chain joins TRBV19 and TRBJ2-1; maybe TRBD2 (5 bases). Germline CDR1 is LNHDA and CDR2 is SQIVND (reference sequence). This CDR3 comprises 16 residues. V shed 8 bases and J shed 2 bases, with 19 bases lying between them. The DNA for the CDR3 is TGTGCCAGTGGCTTGGTAGGACTCCTGACCTACAATGAGCAGTTCTTC. Protein product: CASGLVGLLTYNEQFF.

In its sample, this clonotype was seen a few times. This sequence joins TRBV28 and TRBJ2-7; 7 bases are shared with TRBD1. In germline, CDR1 is MDHEN, CDR2 SYDVKM. This CDR3 has 14 residues. Unmatched junction bases numbered 5, after V lost 6 bases and J lost 0 bases. The CDR3 protein is CASSEQGSSYEQYF. Here the CDR3 DNA reads TGTGCCAGCAGCGAACAGGGGAGCTCCTACGAGCAGTACTTC.

V and J are TRBV7-2 and TRBJ2-1; the match to TRBD2 covers 7 bases. The CDR3 runs 14 residues. Germline V CDR1 and CDR2: SGHTA, FQGNSA. The V gene end was trimmed by 1 base and the J gene end by 8 bases; junction bases not matched to a gene: 5. The CDR3 region is CASSLVREVDEQFF. CDR3 DNA sequence: TGTGCCAGCAGCTTAGTACGGGAGGTCGATGAGCAGTTCTTC.

The chain recombines TRBV7-2 with TRBJ2-5, with 15 bases identical to TRBD2. With V trimmed by 3 bases and J by 5 bases, 4 bases remained unmatched. The CDR3 consists of 16 residues. Germline loops: CDR1 SGHTA, CDR2 FQGNSA. The CDR3 is CASSFGLAGGKETQYF. CDR3 sequence (DNA): TGTGCCAGCAGCTTCGGACTAGCGGGAGGGAAGGAGACCCAGTACTTC.

This chain connects TRBV5-4 to TRBJ2-3, with D possibly TRBD2 on 5 matching bases. Trimming removed 5 bases at V and 2 bases at J, with 9 bases between. This CDR3 has 13 residues. Germline assignment: CDR1 SGHNT and CDR2 YYREEE (reference sequence). In DNA form, the CDR3 reads TGTGCCAGCAGGTGGAGGTTCACAGATACGCAGTATTTT. Residues: CASRWRFTDTQYF.

This clonotype was observed many times. The chain recombines TRBV18 with TRBJ2-3; D gene uncertain. With 8 bases removed from V and 0 bases from J, the gap between germline ends came to 6 bases. The CDR3 length is 12 residues. The germline V gene encodes CDR1 KGHSH and CDR2 LQKENI. CDR3 in amino acids: CASSPSTDTQYF. In nucleotides, the CDR3 is TGTGCCAGCAGCCCAAGCACAGATACGCAGTATTTT. Using reference TRBV18 and TRBJ2-3 for the parts outside the CDR3, the full variable domain is NAGVMQNPRHLVRRRGQEARLRCSPMKGHSHVYWYRQLPEEGLKFMVYLQKENIIDESGMPKERFSAEFPKEGPSILRIQQVVRGDSAAYFCASSPSTDTQYFGPGTRLTVL.

This sequence joins TRBV2 and TRBJ1-6, with a possible D match to TRBD1 (5 bases). Trimming cost V 8 bases and J 7 bases, with 9 bases left between them. CDR3 length equals 12 residues. Per germline, CDR1 SNHLY and CDR2 FYNNEI. CDR3 in DNA: TGTGCCAGCCTGGGGCCAAATTCACCCCTCCACTTT. It specifies CASLGPNSPLHF.

The chain links TRBV10-1 to TRBJ1-1; 9 nucleotides align to TRBD1. CDR3 size: 12 residues. Germline V CDR1 and CDR2: WNHNN, SYGVQD (reference sequence). With V trimmed by 6 bases and J by 9 bases, 5 bases remained unmatched. The CDR3 loop reads CASSEGQGKAFF. The CDR3 DNA is TGCGCCAGCAGCGAGGGACAGGGTAAAGCTTTCTTT.

This clonotype was counted only a few times. This chain links TRBV10-2 with TRBJ1-6, with D unclear. V lost 2 bases and J 7 bases, leaving 3 bases between the germline ends. The CDR3 runs 12 residues. Germline CDR1 is WSHSY and CDR2 is SAAADI. The chain's CDR3 is CASSEGNSPLHF. CDR3 bases: TGCGCCAGCAGTGAGGGGAATTCACCCCTCCACTTT.

The chain is built from TRBV12-3 or TRBV12-4 and TRBJ2-1; 11 nucleotides agree with TRBD2. The trim removed 8 bases at V and 0 bases at J, leaving 12 bases unmatched. The CDR3 has 18 residues. CDR3 in amino acids: CASRSRASGRSSYNEQFF. DNA for the CDR3: TGTGCCAGCCGATCTCGGGCTAGCGGGAGGAGCTCCTACAATGAGCAGTTCTTC.

The V gene is TRBV28, the J gene TRBJ1-2; the D gene is possibly TRBD1 (5 bases). The V and J ends lost 7 bases and 0 bases respectively, with 15 bases between them. The CDR3 runs to 15 residues. The germline V gene has CDR1 MDHEN and CDR2 SYDVKM. CDR3 sequence: CASKTGEGSNYGYTF. The CDR3 nucleotides are TGTGCCAGCAAAACAGGAGAAGGTTCTAACTATGGCTACACCTTC.

A remark on this clonotype: Being one base from a much bigger clone, this may be a read error. The chain recombines TRBV12-3 or TRBV12-4 with TRBJ2-1, with 8 bases fitting TRBD2. Germline trimming cut 7 bases from V and 8 bases from J; bases unmatched to any gene: 13. The CDR3 length is 15 residues. Here the CDR3 DNA reads TGTGCCAGCAAACCGACTAGCGTGAGGGCCCATGAGCAGTTCTTC. Its translation is CASKPTSVRAHEQFF.

This clonotype was counted ten times or more. This sequence joins TRBV12-3 or TRBV12-4 and TRBJ2-1, with TRBD2 matching over 8 bases. J gave up 4 bases and V 8 bases, and 4 bases lay outside the gene matches. The length of the CDR3 is 13 residues. The CDR3 sequence is CASVTSGYNEQFF. The CDR3 nucleotides are TGTGCCAGCGTTACTAGCGGATACAATGAGCAGTTCTTC.

This clonotype was observed a handful of times. V gene TRBV19 combines with J gene TRBJ2-1, with 8 bases matching TRBD2. The trim removed 7 bases at V and 4 bases at J, leaving 6 bases unmatched. Germline CDR1 LNHDA, CDR2 SQIVND (reference sequence). CDR3 length: 14 amino acids. The CDR3 spells CASTREGPYNEQFF. The DNA of the CDR3 is TGTGCCAGTACACGGGAGGGCCCTTACAATGAGCAGTTCTTC. Full variable domain (rest looked up from reference TRBV19 and TRBJ2-1): DGGITQSPKYLFRKEGQNVTLSCEQNLNHDAMYWYRQDPGQGLRLIYYSQIVNDFQKGDIAEGYSVSREKKESFPLTVTSAQKNPTAFYLCASTREGPYNEQFFGPGTRLTVL.

This clonotype was counted a few times. V usage is TRBV5-4 and J usage is TRBJ2-1; 8 nucleotides align to TRBD2. This CDR3 is 15 amino acids long. Losses at the gene ends were 0 bases for V and 7 bases for J; bases not matched to a gene: 6. CDR1 is SGHNT and CDR2 is YYREEE in the germline V gene (reference sequence). CDR3 protein: CASSLGAGERNEQFF. Here the CDR3 DNA reads TGTGCCAGCAGCTTGGGAGCGGGAGAGCGTAATGAGCAGTTCTTC.

CDR3 nucleotide sequence: TGTGCCAGCAACCCGGGACAGGCTTATGAGCAGTTCTTC. Amino acid sequence: CASNPGQAYEQFF. This chain links TRBV6-2 or TRBV6-3 with TRBJ2-1, with 8 bases aligning to TRBD1. V dropped 7 bases and J dropped 8; count of bases not matched to a gene: 7. The CDR3 sequence is 13 residues long. CDR1 is MNHEY and CDR2 is SVGEGT in the germline V gene.

The chain carries TRBV12-3 or TRBV12-4 and TRBJ2-3, with 7 bases aligning to TRBD2. The V and J ends lost 5 bases and 1 base, in that order; junction bases with no gene match: 3. The CDR3 covers 14 residues. The CDR3 nucleotides read TGTGCCAGCAGTGAGACTAGCCGCACAGATACGCAGTATTTT. Protein: CASSETSRTDTQYF.

To note about this clonotype: At one end, the junction sequence differs from germline, possibly due to a read error. The V gene is TRBV20-1, the J gene TRBJ1-1, with TRBD1 identical over 9 bases. This CDR3 contains 14 residues. Germline V gene sequence: CDR1 DFQATT, CDR2 SNEGSKA (reference sequence). CDR3 DNA: TGCAGTGCTAGAGACCTTACAGGGGGCACTGGAGCTTTCTTT. Its translation: CSARDLTGGTGAFF.

This clonotype was seen many times. V and J are TRBV7-2 and TRBJ2-1; 9 positions match TRBD2. The V segment lost 5 bases and the J segment 6 bases; nucleotides outside the gene matches: 11. Germline V lookup: CDR1 SGHTA, CDR2 FQGNSA. This CDR3 comprises 16 residues. For the CDR3, the DNA is TGTGCCAGCAGCCGACAGGGACTAGCTGGGGGCAATGAGCAGTTCTTC. It codes for CASSRQGLAGGNEQFF.

There are a few counts of this clonotype. The chain recombines TRBV14 with TRBJ1-2; D is undetermined. Germline V gene lookup returns CDR1 SGHDN and CDR2 FVKESK. The CDR3 covers 12 residues. Trimming pared 4 bases from V and 8 bases from J, leaving 11 bases between. As DNA, the CDR3 is TGTGCCAGCAGCCCGGGCTGGGGAGGCTACACCTTC. Its translation is CASSPGWGGYTF.

This clonotype was detected only a few times. CDR3 coding DNA: TGTGCCAGCAGCTTTGTGAGCGGGCGCCCGGCAGGAGAGACCCAGTACTTC. Amino acid sequence: CASSFVSGRPAGETQYF. V is TRBV5-4 and J is TRBJ2-5; D might be TRBD2 (6 bases). Germline CDR1 and CDR2: SGHNT and YYREEE (reference sequence). The V and J ends lost 2 bases and 4 bases respectively, with 21 bases between them. This CDR3 region has 17 residues.

This clonotype was detected a few times. CDR3 amino acids: CASSSAPGLANEQYF. The CDR3 DNA reads TGTGCCAGCAGTTCGGCCCCGGGACTAGCGAACGAGCAGTACTTC. This rearrangement joins TRBV28 to TRBJ2-7; 10 bases line up with TRBD2. With 4 bases clipped from V and 5 bases from J, the junction kept 8 bases outside the gene matches. This CDR3 comprises 15 residues. Germline V lookup: CDR1 MDHEN, CDR2 SYDVKM.

This clonotype was detected a few times. The V gene is TRBV24-1, the J gene TRBJ2-1, with D perhaps given as TRBD1 or TRBD2 (5 bases each). This CDR3 is 16 amino acids long. V was pared by 3 bases and J by 5 bases, with 16 bases between. Germline V gene data show CDR1 as KGHDR and CDR2 as SFDVKD. Here the CDR3 reads CATSDPGPGLHNEQFF. The CDR3 nucleotides read TGTGCCACCAGTGATCCCGGGCCGGGGCTCCACAATGAGCAGTTCTTC.

This clonotype has only a few counts. The V and J genes are TRBV19 and TRBJ1-5; a possible D gene is TRBD1 (6 bases). The CDR3 runs to 15 residues. Germline CDR1 and CDR2: LNHDA and SQIVND (reference sequence). V was clipped by 3 bases and J by 3 bases, with 12 bases between them. CDR3 protein: CASSMTGPVNQPQHF. In DNA form, the CDR3 reads TGTGCCAGTAGTATGACAGGTCCCGTCAATCAGCCCCAGCATTTT.

This clonotype was counted ten times or more. The rearrangement links TRBV7-7 to TRBJ2-5, with 9 positions matching TRBD2. The J segment lost 5 bases and the V segment lost 5 bases, leaving 6 bases of the junction unmatched. The germline V gene encodes CDR1 SSHAT and CDR2 FNYEAQ (reference sequence). There are 14 residues in the CDR3. CDR3 amino acids: CASSRGLAGETQYF. In nucleotides, the CDR3 is TGTGCCAGCAGCAGGGGACTAGCTGGGGAGACCCAGTACTTC.

This clonotype was seen repeatedly, ten times or more. The gene calls are TRBV7-2 and TRBJ2-3, with D maybe TRBD1 (6 bases). The CDR3 is 13 residues long. Trimming shortened V by 5 bases and J by 15 bases, and 21 bases separated the two germline ends. Germline assignment: CDR1 SGHTA and CDR2 FQGNSA. The chain's CDR3 is CASSPADRTEFYF. CDR3 DNA: TGTGCCAGCAGCCCCGCCGACAGGACCGAGTTTTATTTT.

The chain combines TRBV28 with TRBJ2-1; no clear D gene. The ends were cut back, 5 bases at V and 0 bases at J, with 14 bases in the middle. The CDR3 sequence is 16 residues long. Germline V gene data show CDR1 as MDHEN and CDR2 as SYDVKM. The CDR3: CASSTVYPASYNEQFF. CDR3 DNA sequence: TGTGCCAGCAGTACTGTTTACCCGGCCTCCTACAATGAGCAGTTCTTC.

At least ten counts were recorded for this clonotype. The V call is TRBV7-2, the J call TRBJ1-5, with D perhaps TRBD1 (5 bases). Germline assignment: CDR1 SGHTA and CDR2 FQGNSA. The CDR3 length is 15 residues. Trimming left V 2 bases short and J 0 bases short, with 8 bases between. The CDR3 protein is CASSLQGTSNQPQHF. CDR3 DNA sequence: TGTGCCAGCAGCTTACAAGGGACTAGCAATCAGCCCCAGCATTTT.

The chain carries TRBV11-3 and TRBJ2-1; D may be TRBD1 or TRBD2 (5 bases each). CDR3 length equals 16 residues. The V gene lost 0 bases and the J gene lost 7 bases, with 16 bases spanning the gap. Germline assignment: CDR1 SGHNT and CDR2 YENEEA. In DNA, the CDR3 is TGTGCCAGCAGCTTAGAAGATACAGGTGAGGGTAATGAGCAGTTCTTC. This encodes CASSLEDTGEGNEQFF.